Each of the 5 T cell receptor beta chains below was sequenced from the same sample in a study of T cell clones after liver transplantation (dated by TCRdb to the late 2010s). This specimen's time point label, interpreted: pre-transplant. Preparation of the library involved the immunoSEQ multiplex PCR assay. TCRdb mirrors the immuneACCESS table, restricted to in-frame sequences. Some clones are absent from its copies; in checked studies, under half trace to an unresolved V gene, and the reason for the others is unknown. Across this sample there are 98,000 or so clones, with around 86% seen only once. The top ten clonotypes cover about 0.89% of the sample. The sequencing used CD4+ T cells from blood, collected before liver transplant. The origin of the receptors is a human donor who received a liver transplant.

The chain joins TRBV11-1 to TRBJ1-2; 7 bases map to TRBD1. CDR1 is SGHAT, CDR2 FQDESV, per germline (reference sequence). This CDR3 contains 14 residues. The V gene end was trimmed by 1 base and the J gene end by 7 bases; junction bases not matched to a gene: 6. For the CDR3, the DNA is TGTGCCAGCAGCTTAGTTGGACAGGTCGGTGGCTACACCTTC. This codes for CASSLVGQVGGYTF.

The chain joins TRBV20-1 to TRBJ2-3; 8 nucleotides match TRBD2. The CDR3 runs to 11 residues. Trimming cost V 3 bases and J 8 bases; bases outside gene matches: 1. Germline CDR1 and CDR2: DFQATT and SNEGSKA (reference sequence). The CDR3 reads CSASGGGTQYF. The CDR3 DNA is TGCAGTGCTAGCGGGGGGGGTACGCAGTATTTT.

The chain combines TRBV5-1 with TRBJ2-1; TRBD1 agrees at 8 bases. V was pared by 3 bases and J by 10 bases, with 3 bases of the junction left unmatched. Per germline, CDR1 SGHRS and CDR2 YFSETQ. This CDR3 spans 12 amino acids. The CDR3 reads CASSWTGIEQFF. The CDR3, as DNA: TGCGCCAGCAGCTGGACAGGGATAGAGCAGTTCTTC.

Many counts were recorded for this clone. The chain links TRBV18 to TRBJ2-5; the match to TRBD1 covers 7 bases. This CDR3 has 15 residues. The V gene end was trimmed by 3 bases and the J gene end by 4 bases; junction bases not matched to a gene: 8. Germline assignment: CDR1 KGHSH and CDR2 LQKENI. The CDR3 DNA reads TGTGCCAGCTCACCCCAACAGGGGAGAACAGAGACCCAGTACTTC. This translates into CASSPQQGRTETQYF.

The V gene is TRBV11-2, the J gene TRBJ1-5, with a possible D match to TRBD1 (6 bases). CDR3 size: 13 residues. The ends were cut back, 0 bases at V and 9 bases at J, with 9 bases in the middle. CDR1 and CDR2 from the germline V gene are SGHAT and FQNNGV. The CDR3 here is CASSLEGGGPQHF. DNA of the CDR3: TGTGCCAGCAGCTTAGAAGGGGGGGGGCCCCAGCATTTT.